Each of the 14 T cell receptor beta chains below was sequenced from the same sample in a study of Graves' ophthalmopathy and Graves' hyperthyroidism. TCR beta CDR3 regions were amplified from RNA transcripts. First-round RT-PCR relied on HTBI primers, and a second-round multiplex PCR came next. TCRdb re-called the multiplex PCR reads with MiXCR, one entry per CDR3 protein. This table has approximately 210,000 distinct CDR3 sequences, under 30% appearing once. The sequencing input was peripheral blood. These receptors all stem from a man aged 45-60 years with Graves' ophthalmopathy.

In this sample, this clonotype turned up many times. The V call is TRBV6-1, the J call TRBJ2-7; D remains ambiguous. This CDR3 region has 13 residues. The germline V and J ends were trimmed by 3 bases and 6 bases, with 12 bases remaining between them. Germline V gene data show CDR1 as MNHNS and CDR2 as SASEGT. The CDR3 DNA is TGTGCCAGCAGTGATAGCCGGTTGACCGAGCAGTACTTC. Translated, it gives CASSDSRLTEQYF.

Here the CDR3 reads CAWTGEAEAFF. The CDR3 DNA reads TGTGCCTGGACTGGGGAGGCTGAAGCTTTCTTT. The chain recombines TRBV30 with TRBJ1-1; D remains ambiguous. V gave up 4 bases and J gave up 6 bases, with 9 bases separating them. CDR1 and CDR2 from the germline V gene are GTSNPN and SVGIG (reference sequence). The CDR3 totals 11 residues. The full variable domain, with the rest looked up from reference TRBV30 and TRBJ1-1, is SQTIHQWPATLVQPVGSPLSLECTVEGTSNPNLYWYRQAAGRGLQLLFYSVGIGQISSEVPQNLSASRPQDRQFILSSKKLLLSDSGFYLCAWTGEAEAFFGQGTRLTVV.

This clonotype appeared many times. This chain joins TRBV5-1 and TRBJ2-5, with 8 bases lining up with TRBD1. The germline V gene encodes CDR1 SGHRS and CDR2 YFSETQ. With 1 base clipped from V and 0 bases from J, the junction kept 2 bases outside the gene matches. The CDR3 length is 15 residues. CDR3 region: CASSLQGAHQETQYF. The CDR3 coding sequence is TGCGCCAGCAGCTTGCAGGGGGCGCACCAAGAGACCCAGTACTTC.

J is TRBJ1-6 and V is TRBV12-3 or TRBV12-4; TRBD1 is a possible D gene (5 bases). Trimming shortened V by 4 bases and J by 4 bases, and 14 bases separated the two germline ends. The CDR3 loop spans 16 amino acids. CDR3 amino acids: CASSYGAAVYNSPLHF. In DNA, the CDR3 is TGTGCCAGCAGTTATGGGGCCGCAGTATATAATTCACCCCTCCACTTT.

Many counts were recorded for this clonotype. The chain recombines TRBV12-3 or TRBV12-4 with TRBJ1-1; D is unresolved. V lost 4 bases and J 1 base, leaving 7 bases between the germline ends. The CDR3 contains 13 residues. CDR3 residues: CASSSTKNTEAFF. CDR3 DNA sequence: TGTGCCAGCAGTTCCACGAAGAACACTGAAGCTTTCTTT.

This clonotype has only a few counts. V is TRBV12-3 or TRBV12-4 and J is TRBJ1-5, with 10 bases fitting TRBD1. With V trimmed by 6 bases and J by 2 bases, 4 bases remained unmatched. There are 15 residues in the CDR3. The CDR3 bases are TGTGCCAGCAGGCGGACAGGGGGTGGCAATCAGCCCCAGCATTTT. Amino acid sequence: CASRRTGGGNQPQHF.

The CDR3 region is CASSYLPGQGNYGYTF. For the CDR3, the DNA is TGTGCCAGCAGTTACTTACCGGGACAGGGAAACTATGGCTACACCTTC. The chain carries TRBV6-5 and TRBJ1-2, with 9 bases fitting TRBD1. CDR1 MNHEY and CDR2 SVGAGI come from the germline V gene. The CDR3 has 16 residues. The ends lost 1 base at V and 2 bases at J; junction bases unmatched: 5.

This clonotype occurred a few times. V usage is TRBV6-2 or TRBV6-3 and J usage is TRBJ1-1; perhaps TRBD1 as D (5 bases). CDR1 and CDR2 (germline): MNHEY, SVGEGT. There are 11 residues in the CDR3. V was clipped by 5 bases and J by 7 bases, with 8 bases between them. Here the CDR3 DNA reads TGTGCCAGCAGTACTGACAGTGAAGCTTTCTTT. This codes for CASSTDSEAFF.

J is TRBJ1-1 and V is TRBV7-2; no clear D. The V and J ends lost 5 bases and 11 bases respectively, with 6 bases between them. The germline gives CDR1 SGHTA, CDR2 FQGNSA. The CDR3 sequence is 9 residues long. In nucleotides, the CDR3 is TGTGCCAGCAGCCCCAGGGCTTTCTTT. Its protein is CASSPRAFF. The variable domain in full, with the rest retrieved from reference TRBV7-2 and TRBJ1-1, is GAGVSQSPSNKVTEKGKDVELRCDPISGHTALYWYRQSLGQGLEFLIYFQGNSAPDKSGLPSDRFSAERTGGSVSTLTIQRTQQEDSAVYLCASSPRAFFGQGTRLTVV.

This clonotype was seen repeatedly, ten times or more. The rearrangement joins TRBV27 to TRBJ1-3, with D possibly matching TRBD1 (5 bases). Germline values: CDR1 MNHEY, CDR2 SMNVEV (reference sequence). The CDR3 spans 15 residues. Trimming stripped 6 bases from V and 0 bases from J, with 12 bases between. The CDR3 DNA is TGTGCCAGCAGCCTAGACAGCAACTCTGGAAACACCATATATTTT. Translating it yields CASSLDSNSGNTIYF.

This clonotype showed up many times. This sequence joins TRBV11-2 and TRBJ2-2; perhaps TRBD2 as D (6 bases). CDR3 size: 13 residues. V was pared by 5 bases and J by 7 bases, with 11 bases between. Germline loops: CDR1 SGHAT, CDR2 FQNNGV. In DNA, the CDR3 is TGTGCCAGCAGCCCAGCGGGTGGCGGGGAGCTGTTTTTT. Encoded protein: CASSPAGGGELFF.

This clonotype was seen at least ten times. This chain uses TRBV20-1 with TRBJ2-7, with D possibly matching TRBD1 (5 bases). Germline values: CDR1 DFQATT, CDR2 SNEGSKA (reference sequence). The CDR3 has 14 amino acids. V was clipped by 1 base and J by 2 bases, with 12 bases between them. The CDR3 region has the DNA TGCAGTGCTAGAGGGTGGGGCAGCCCCTACGAGCAGTACTTC. Its translation is CSARGWGSPYEQYF.

The chain combines TRBV6-2 or TRBV6-3 with TRBJ1-1; the D gene is possibly TRBD1 (6 bases). The CDR3 is made up of 14 amino acids. Germline V gene data show CDR1 as MNHEY and CDR2 as SVGEGT. Between the trimmed V and J ends, which lost 6 bases and 4 bases, there was a span of 15 bases. The CDR3 DNA reads as TGTGCCAGCAGATACAGGGCGTTGGGCACTGAAGCTTTCTTT. Its protein is CASRYRALGTEAFF.

This clonotype was seen ten or more times. The chain has TRBV28 and TRBJ1-1; weak D call: TRBD1 (5 bases). Germline loops: CDR1 MDHEN, CDR2 SYDVKM. CDR3 length: 12 amino acids. V lost 5 bases, J lost 8 bases, and 12 bases lay in between. The CDR3 loop is CASSPPGSEAFF. CDR3 DNA: TGTGCCAGCAGTCCCCCAGGGAGCGAAGCTTTCTTT.